Listed below are T cell receptor beta chains from one sample, sequenced in a study of blood T cells in healthy people across ages. TCRdb redid the calling of the 5' RACE reads with MiXCR, one entry per CDR3 protein. Seen here are approximately 800,000 distinct CDR3 sequences, approximately 59% observed once, and the top ten hold around a quarter. The sequenced sample was blood. The receptors come from a young man in good health. Each CDR3 is given without its conserved first and last residue. The order of the fields is J gene, V gene, CDR3 length, CDR3 protein.

j_gene: TRBJ2-3; v_gene: TRBV2; len: 15; CDR3aa: ASSVHHRTGLEDTQY
j_gene: TRBJ2-1; v_gene: TRBV5-4; len: 13; CDR3aa: ASSDRDRVYNEQF
j_gene: TRBJ1-5; v_gene: TRBV27; len: 12; CDR3aa: ASSAKSSNQPQH
j_gene: TRBJ2-7; v_gene: TRBV6-6; len: 15; CDR3aa: ASSSGQGAAGIYEQY
j_gene: TRBJ2-1; v_gene: TRBV15; len: 12; CDR3aa: ATSPTTVPSGQF
j_gene: TRBJ2-7; v_gene: TRBV6-1; len: 11; CDR3aa: ASSPGYSYEQY
j_gene: TRBJ2-7; v_gene: TRBV29-1; len: 15; CDR3aa: SVEDRSSVGVSYEQY
j_gene: TRBJ1-1; v_gene: TRBV30; len: 11; CDR3aa: AWSYREGTEAF
j_gene: TRBJ2-7; v_gene: TRBV10-3; len: 15; CDR3aa: AISDSALAEHSYEQY
j_gene: TRBJ1-1; v_gene: TRBV5-5; len: 11; CDR3aa: ASSLAGYTEAF
j_gene: TRBJ2-7; v_gene: TRBV20-1; len: 11; CDR3aa: SAAGTSGGEQY
j_gene: TRBJ2-3; v_gene: TRBV4-3; len: 15; CDR3aa: ASSQESGGGGTDTQY
j_gene: TRBJ2-7; v_gene: TRBV5-1; len: 12; CDR3aa: ASSPPGARYEQY
j_gene: TRBJ2-1; v_gene: TRBV6-6; len: 10; CDR3aa: ASNEGASGRF
j_gene: TRBJ2-5; v_gene: TRBV6-2/TRBV6-3; len: 12; CDR3aa: ASTKAGARETQY